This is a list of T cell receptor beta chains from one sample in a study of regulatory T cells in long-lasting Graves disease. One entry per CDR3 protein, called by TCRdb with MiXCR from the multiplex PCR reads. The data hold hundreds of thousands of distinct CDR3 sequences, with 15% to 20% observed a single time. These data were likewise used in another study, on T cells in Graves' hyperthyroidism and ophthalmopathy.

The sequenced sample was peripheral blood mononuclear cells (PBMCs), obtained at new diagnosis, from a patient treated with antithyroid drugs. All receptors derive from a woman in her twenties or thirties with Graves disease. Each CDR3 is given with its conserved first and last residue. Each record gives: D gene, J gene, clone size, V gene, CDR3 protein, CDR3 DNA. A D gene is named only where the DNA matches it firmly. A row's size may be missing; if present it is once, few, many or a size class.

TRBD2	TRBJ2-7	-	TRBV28	CASSGSGAGGFYEQYF	TGTGCCAGCAGTGGTAGTGGGGCGGGAGGTTTCTACGAGCAGTACTTC
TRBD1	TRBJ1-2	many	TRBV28	CASSLGTGGRYGYTF	TGTGCCAGCAGCCTCGGGACAGGGGGACGCTATGGCTACACCTTC
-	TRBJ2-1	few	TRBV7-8	CASSLGGTGQSRQFF	TGTGCCAGCAGCTTAGGGGGTACAGGACAGTCGCGGCAGTTCTTC
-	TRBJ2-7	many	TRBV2	CASKILGVGEQYF	TGTGCCAGCAAGATTCTGGGAGTAGGCGAGCAGTACTTC
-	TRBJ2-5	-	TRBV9	CASSATTGGGETQYF	TGTGCCAGCAGCGCTACGACAGGTGGGGGCGAGACCCAGTACTTC
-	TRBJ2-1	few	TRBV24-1	CATSDRFRADEQFF	TGTGCCACCAGCGACCGATTTCGGGCGGATGAGCAGTTCTTC
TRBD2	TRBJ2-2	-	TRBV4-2	CASSQVGLAGAGGELFF	TGTGCCAGCAGCCAAGTGGGACTAGCGGGAGCGGGCGGGGAGCTGTTTTTT
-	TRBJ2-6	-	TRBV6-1	CASTTGPVLSGANVLTF	TGTGCCAGCACCACGGGGCCGGTCCTGTCTGGGGCCAACGTCCTGACTTTC
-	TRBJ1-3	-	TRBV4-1	CASSLHGSEVFGNTIYF	TGCGCCAGCAGCCTCCATGGGAGTGAGGTATTCGGAAACACCATATATTTT
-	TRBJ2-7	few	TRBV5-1	CASRVAAGNYEQYF	TGCGCCAGCAGGGTGGCAGCCGGGAACTACGAGCAGTACTTC
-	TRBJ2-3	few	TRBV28	CASTPPPGPATDTQYF	TGTGCCAGCACCCCCCCCCCGGGGCCCGCCACAGATACGCAGTATTTT
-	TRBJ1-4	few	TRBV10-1	CASSSRVTNEKLFF	TGCGCCAGCAGCTCCAGGGTAACTAATGAAAAACTGTTTTTT
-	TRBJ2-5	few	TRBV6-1	CASSVLRQETQYF	TGTGCCAGCAGTGTTCTGCGGCAAGAGACCCAGTACTTC
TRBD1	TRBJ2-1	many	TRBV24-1	CATSEGTGVNEQFF	TGTGCCACCAGTGAAGGGACAGGGGTGAATGAGCAGTTCTTC
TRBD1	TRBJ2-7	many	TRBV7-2	CASSLVTGDYEQYF	TGTGCCAGCAGCTTAGTTACAGGGGATTACGAGCAGTACTTC
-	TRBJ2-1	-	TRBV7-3	CASSLMSSVDEQFF	TGTGCCAGCAGCTTAATGTCTAGCGTCGATGAGCAGTTCTTC
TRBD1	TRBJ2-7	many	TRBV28	CASSHRTGVTYEQYF	TGTGCCAGCAGTCATCGGACAGGGGTGACGTACGAGCAGTACTTC
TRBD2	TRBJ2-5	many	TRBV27	CASSWSGGAETQYF	TGTGCCAGCAGTTGGTCGGGAGGGGCCGAGACCCAGTACTTC
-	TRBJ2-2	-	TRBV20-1	CSAFKIAAGELFF	TGCAGTGCCTTCAAGATAGCGGCCGGGGAGCTGTTTTTT
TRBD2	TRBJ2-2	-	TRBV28	CASSGSGRAGELFF	TGTGCCAGCAGTGGGAGCGGGAGGGCCGGGGAGCTGTTTTTT
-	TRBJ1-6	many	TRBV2	CASWGHSNSPLHF	TGTGCCAGCTGGGGACATAGTAATTCACCCCTCCACTTT
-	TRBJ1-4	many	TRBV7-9	CASSSNRDGEKLFF	TGTGCCAGCAGCTCTAACAGGGACGGAGAAAAACTGTTTTTT
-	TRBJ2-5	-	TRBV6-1	CASRQGGAETQYF	TGTGCCAGCAGGCAGGGGGGGGCGGAGACCCAGTACTTC
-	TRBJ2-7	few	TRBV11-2	CASSPRLFSYEQYF	TGTGCCAGCAGCCCGCGGCTCTTCTCCTACGAGCAGTACTTC
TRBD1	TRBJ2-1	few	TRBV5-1	CASSLLGQDNEQFF	TGCGCCAGCAGCTTGTTGGGACAGGACAATGAGCAGTTCTTC
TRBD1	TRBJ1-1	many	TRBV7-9	CASTLGGTDTEAFF	TGTGCCAGCACCCTCGGGGGGACAGACACTGAAGCTTTCTTT
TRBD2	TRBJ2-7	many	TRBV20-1	CSAIELAGVSYEQYF	TGCAGTGCTATCGAACTAGCGGGAGTTTCCTACGAGCAGTACTTC
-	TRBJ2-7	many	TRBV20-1	CSAPRPDAGYEQYF	TGCAGTGCCCCACGACCTGACGCCGGCTACGAGCAGTACTTC
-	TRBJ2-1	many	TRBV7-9	CASSLTGDGEQFF	TGTGCCAGCAGCTTAACCGGGGACGGTGAGCAGTTCTTC
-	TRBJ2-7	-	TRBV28	CASTTGTSFEQYF	TGTGCCAGCACCACCGGGACTTCCTTTGAGCAGTACTTC
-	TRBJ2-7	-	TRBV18	CASSQGLIRSGEQYF	TGTGCCAGCTCACAGGGGTTAATAAGATCGGGAGAGCAGTACTTC
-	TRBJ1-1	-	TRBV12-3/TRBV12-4	CASRSTDLNTEAFF	TGTGCCAGCAGATCTACAGACTTGAACACTGAAGCTTTCTTT
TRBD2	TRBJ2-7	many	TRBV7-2	CASSLTSGRVYEQYF	TGTGCCAGCAGCTTAACTAGCGGGAGGGTCTACGAGCAGTACTTC
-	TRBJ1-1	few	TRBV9	CASSAQQNPSEAFF	TGTGCCAGCAGCGCCCAGCAAAACCCCAGTGAAGCTTTCTTT
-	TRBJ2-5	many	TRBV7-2	CASSLDGRGVWKTQYF	TGTGCCAGCAGCTTAGATGGTAGGGGCGTTTGGAAGACCCAGTACTTC
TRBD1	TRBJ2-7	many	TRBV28	CASSSTGATTYEQYF	TGTGCCAGCAGTTCAACAGGGGCCACTACGTACGAGCAGTACTTC
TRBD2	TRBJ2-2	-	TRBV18	CASSPISGMNTGELFF	TGTGCCAGCTCCCCGATTAGCGGGATGAACACCGGGGAGCTGTTTTTT
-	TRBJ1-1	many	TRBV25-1	CASRQTANTEAFF	TGTGCCAGCAGACAAACCGCGAACACTGAAGCTTTCTTT
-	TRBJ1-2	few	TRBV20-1	CSAHYRAGAYGYTF	TGCAGTGCTCACTATCGGGCAGGGGCCTATGGCTACACCTTC
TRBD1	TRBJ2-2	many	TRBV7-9	CASSVPGQGARGELFF	TGTGCCAGCAGCGTACCGGGACAGGGAGCACGGGGGGAGCTGTTTTTT
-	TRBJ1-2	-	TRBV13	CASSALQGPNYGYTF	TGTGCCAGCAGCGCTCTCCAGGGGCCTAACTATGGCTACACCTTC
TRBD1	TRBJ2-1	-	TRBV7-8	CASGKTPGQGTGYEQFF	TGTGCCAGCGGCAAGACGCCGGGACAGGGTACGGGGTATGAGCAGTTCTTC
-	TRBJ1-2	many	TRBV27	CASSFRRTGTFGYTF	TGTGCCAGCAGTTTCCGCCGGACGGGTACTTTCGGCTACACCTTC
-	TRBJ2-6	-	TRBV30	CAWSSWTRESGANVLTF	TGTGCCTGGAGTTCATGGACGCGAGAGTCTGGGGCCAACGTCCTGACTTTC
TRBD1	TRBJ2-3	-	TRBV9	CASSVRTGPDTQYF	TGTGCCAGCAGCGTGAGGACAGGGCCCGATACGCAGTATTTT
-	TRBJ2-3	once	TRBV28	CASSQNPTDTQYF	TGTGCCAGCAGTCAGAACCCCACAGATACGCAGTATTTT
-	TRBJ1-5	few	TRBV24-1	CATGLGDQPQHF	TGTGCCACGGGATTGGGAGATCAGCCCCAGCATTTT
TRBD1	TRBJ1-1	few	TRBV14	CASSPSRDRGPFF	TGTGCCAGCAGCCCTTCCCGGGACAGGGGTCCTTTCTTT
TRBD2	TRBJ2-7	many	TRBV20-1	CSAPGLAGGTYEQYF	TGCAGTGCTCCTGGACTAGCGGGAGGAACCTACGAGCAGTACTTC
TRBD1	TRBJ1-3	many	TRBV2	CASSGQGPGNTIYF	TGTGCCAGCAGTGGACAGGGACCTGGAAACACCATATATTTT
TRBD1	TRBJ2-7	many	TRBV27	CASRETGGTYEQYF	TGTGCCAGCAGGGAGACAGGGGGCACTTACGAGCAGTACTTC
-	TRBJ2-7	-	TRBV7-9	CASSFSSGDTYEQYF	TGTGCCAGCAGCTTTAGCAGCGGGGACACCTACGAGCAGTACTTC